The sequence of this TCR beta chain was determined in a study of blood T cell repertoires in COVID-19. In the study overall: COVID-19 samples collected from the United States, Italy and Spain covered acute and convalescent phases. T cells, B-cell-depleted T cells, or PBMCs provided the cDNA or gDNA that served as material.

This CDR3 comprises 15 residues. Germline CDR1 is KGHSH and CDR2 is LQKENI. V dropped 3 bases and J dropped 1 base, with 12 bases sitting between them. Some clones are missing from TCRdb's copy, which holds only in-frame ones; the method was immunoSEQ multiplex PCR. Of some 120,000 clones in the sample, about four fifths were seen once. The clonotype comes from a woman between 50 and 59 years old with acute or convalescent COVID-19. Sequences were obtained from peripheral blood. V usage is TRBV18 and J usage is TRBJ1-1; no clear D. CDR3 sequence (DNA): TGTGCCAGCTCACCGGGGAGCAGGACGAACACTGAAGCTTTCTTT. Its translation is CASSPGSRTNTEAFF.